This T cell receptor (beta chain) was sequenced for a study of cytomegalovirus exposure and HLA in healthy donors. These donors, healthy bone marrow donors, were studied. This CDR3 has 14 residues. V was shortened by 5 bases and J by 5 bases, with 17 bases between the two germline ends. The germline V gene has CDR1 SGHRS and CDR2 YFSETQ. In the case of this clone: No antigen is known for it.

PCR amplification relied on 60 Vbeta primers (plus 13 Jbeta primers). Repertoires were generated with immunoSEQ multiplex PCR, while TCRdb's copy carries only in-frame clones and drops some. The sample lists 110,000 or so clones; roughly four fifths were seen once. Study results and caveats: Sequencing had likely introduced a cluster of highly shared sequence variants as an artifact.

This sequence originates from a woman aged 18 to 35 in good health and CMV-seronegative. Sequenced material: PBMCs. The chain has TRBV5-1 and TRBJ2-7, with D possibly matching TRBD2 (7 bases). The CDR3 loop is CASSSGGGRNEQYF. DNA of the CDR3: TGCGCCAGCAGTTCGGGGGGCGGGCGGAACGAGCAGTACTTC. The full variable domain, in which reference TRBV5-1 and TRBJ2-7 provide the parts outside the CDR3, is KAGVTQTPRYLIKTRGQQVTLSCSPISGHRSVSWYQQTPGQGLQFLFEYFSETQRNKGNFPGRFSGRQFSNSRSEMNVSTLELGDSALYLCASSSGGGRNEQYFGPGTRLTVT.